Following are 32 T cell receptor beta chains from one sample sequenced in a study of Ad26.COV2.S vaccination and SARS-CoV-2 variants. This sample's treatment: some 20 received Ad26.COV2.S at low or high dose, single or two shots; roughly 5 received placebo; per-sample allocation not given. Sampling happened 63 days after the first vaccine or placebo injection. TCRdb's table, derived via immunoSEQ multiplex PCR, lists solely in-frame clones and lacks some. The data contain hundreds of thousands of clones, 87% of them singletons. The sequenced sample was peripheral blood, obtained in a trial of Ad26.COV2.S vaccine versus placebo. These receptors originate from a person aged 18-65 years who received the Ad26.COV2.S COVID-19 vaccine or a placebo.

The V call is TRBV6-5, the J call TRBJ2-7, with 7 positions matching TRBD2. The CDR3 runs 15 residues. The junction had 14 bases not matched to a gene; V was cut back by 9 bases and J by 3 bases. CDR1 is MNHEY and CDR2 is SVGAGI in the germline V gene. The CDR3 sequence is CASREGDSPLYEQYF. DNA of the CDR3: TGTGCCAGTAGGGAGGGAGACAGTCCTCTCTACGAGCAGTACTTC.

The chain joins TRBV30 to TRBJ1-2; D gene uncertain. The CDR3 loop spans 18 amino acids. Germline V CDR1 and CDR2: GTSNPN, SVGIG (reference sequence). Trimming cost V 4 bases and J 0 bases, with 24 bases left between them. CDR3 nucleotide sequence: TGTGCCTGGATTGGCTTTTTTGAGGAGGACGGCACTAACTATGGCTACACCTTC. Translating it yields CAWIGFFEEDGTNYGYTF.

The rearrangement links TRBV19 to TRBJ2-7; tentative D call: TRBD2 (6 bases). The germline V gene encodes CDR1 LNHDA and CDR2 SQIVND (reference sequence). CDR3 length: 15 residues. Trimming pared 5 bases from V and 3 bases from J, leaving 17 bases between. CDR3 in DNA: TGTGCCAGTAGTCAGATTGGCGGGACCAACTACGAGCAGTACTTC. Translation gives CASSQIGGTNYEQYF.

The chain employs TRBV7-9 and TRBJ1-5; D is uncertain. Germline assignment: CDR1 SEHNR and CDR2 FQNEAQ (reference sequence). The V and J ends lost 4 bases and 1 base respectively, with 8 bases between them. CDR3 length: 14 residues. This chain's CDR3 is CASSSDGSNQPQHF. CDR3 nucleotides: TGTGCCAGCAGCTCGGACGGGAGCAATCAGCCCCAGCATTTT.

The rearrangement uses TRBV5-5 and TRBJ2-3; unclear D gene. V lost 3 bases, J lost 4 bases, and 9 bases lay in between. The CDR3 sequence is 13 residues long. Germline V gene sequence: CDR1 SGHKS, CDR2 YYEKEE (reference sequence). CDR3 region: CASSSVLADTQYF. The CDR3 DNA reads as TGTGCCAGCAGCTCCGTTCTGGCAGATACGCAGTATTTT.

The rearrangement uses TRBV12-3 or TRBV12-4 and TRBJ2-7; TRBD1 matches at 7 bases. Unmatched junction bases numbered 0, after V lost 5 bases and J lost 2 bases. The CDR3 covers 12 residues. The DNA for the CDR3 is TGTGCCAGCAGTGGGACAGCCTACGAGCAGTACTTC. As protein: CASSGTAYEQYF.

The gene calls are TRBV2 and TRBJ2-3; 8 bases are a match to TRBD1. The CDR3 loop spans 15 amino acids. Germline assignment: CDR1 SNHLY and CDR2 FYNNEI. The ends lost 6 bases at V and 2 bases at J; junction bases unmatched: 7. The CDR3 region is CASRDRTGSTDTQYF. The CDR3 nucleotides read TGTGCCAGCAGGGACCGGACAGGGTCCACAGATACGCAGTATTTT.

A single count supports this clone. CDR3 loop: CASGGGSEKLFF. The CDR3 bases are TGTGCCAGCGGCGGGGGCAGTGAAAAACTGTTTTTT. This rearrangement joins TRBV6-5 to TRBJ1-4; tentative D call: TRBD1 (6 bases). Trimming left V 8 bases short and J 7 bases short, with 11 bases between. Germline lookup yields CDR1 MNHEY and CDR2 SVGAGI. The length of the CDR3 is 12 residues.

The chain combines TRBV27 with TRBJ1-2, with unresolved D. Trimming pared 3 bases from V and 5 bases from J, leaving 16 bases between. This CDR3 contains 15 residues. Germline CDR1 and CDR2: MNHEY and SMNVEV (reference sequence). The CDR3 loop reads CASSFSGGVFYGYTF. The CDR3 region has the DNA TGTGCCAGCAGTTTTTCAGGTGGCGTATTTTATGGCTACACCTTC.

This clone was counted a single time. The CDR3: CASSLGRGEGNIQYF. The CDR3 DNA follows: TGTGCCAGCAGCTTGGGCAGGGGCGAGGGAAACATTCAGTACTTC. V and J are TRBV11-3 and TRBJ2-4, with D possibly matching TRBD1 (6 bases). CDR1 SGHNT and CDR2 YENEEA come from the germline V gene. Between the trimmed V and J ends, which lost 3 bases and 6 bases, there was a span of 15 bases. The CDR3 loop spans 15 amino acids.

This clone showed up just a few times. The J gene is TRBJ1-5, the V gene TRBV4-2; 7 bases match TRBD1. V shed 3 bases and J 4 bases; nucleotides not matched to a gene: 9. Germline loops: CDR1 LGHNA, CDR2 YNFKEQ. This CDR3 spans 16 amino acids. In DNA, the CDR3 is TGTGCCAGCAGCCACCCTGGGGGGACAGTTAATCAGCCCCAGCATTTT. Translating gives CASSHPGGTVNQPQHF.

The chain carries TRBV12-3 or TRBV12-4 and TRBJ2-1; D not certain. The CDR3 is made up of 12 amino acids. Trimming cost V 6 bases and J 2 bases, with 5 bases left between them. CDR3 nucleotides: TGTGCCAGCAGCTCCGCCTACAATGAGCAGTTCTTC. Amino acids: CASSSAYNEQFF.

The CDR3 DNA sequence: TGTGCCAGCGGGCTCAGGGTTTCCTATGAGCAGTTCTTC. It translates to CASGLRVSYEQFF. This chain links TRBV7-2 with TRBJ2-1, with D possibly TRBD1 on 5 matching bases. Deletions cut 8 bases from V and 8 bases from J, with 16 bases between. This CDR3 contains 13 residues. CDR1 is SGHTA, CDR2 FQGNSA, per germline.

The rearrangement joins TRBV24-1 to TRBJ2-1; tentatively, D is TRBD2 (5 bases). The V gene lost 3 bases and the J gene lost 5 bases, with 13 bases spanning the gap. The CDR3 totals 15 residues. Per germline, CDR1 KGHDR and CDR2 SFDVKD. CDR3 in amino acids: CATSDPRTGNNEQFF. Written as DNA, the CDR3 is TGTGCCACCAGTGATCCCCGGACTGGAAACAATGAGCAGTTCTTC.

The chain combines TRBV11-2 with TRBJ1-2; D is unresolved. Germline CDR1 and CDR2: SGHAT and FQNNGV. Trimming cost V 0 bases and J 3 bases, with 8 bases left between them. The length of the CDR3 is 14 residues. CDR3 region: CASSLDESDYGYTF. Here the CDR3 DNA reads TGTGCCAGCAGCTTAGATGAGTCCGACTATGGCTACACCTTC. Full variable domain (outside the CDR3, taken from reference TRBV11-2 and TRBJ1-2): EAGVAQSPRYKIIEKRQSVAFWCNPISGHATLYWYQQILGQGPKLLIQFQNNGVVDDSQLPKDRFSAERLKGVDSTLKIQPAKLEDSAVYLCASSLDESDYGYTFGSGTRLTVV.

The chain employs TRBV7-9 and TRBJ1-2; D is uncertain. Germline V lookup: CDR1 SEHNR, CDR2 FQNEAQ (reference sequence). With 9 bases removed from V and 7 bases from J, the gap between germline ends came to 21 bases. The CDR3 is made up of 14 amino acids. CDR3 sequence (DNA): TGTGCCAGTAGACCGGCGGGCAGGATTGGTGGCTACACCTTC. Protein: CASRPAGRIGGYTF. The whole variable domain, remainder taken from reference TRBV7-9 and TRBJ1-2, is DTGVSQNPRHKITKRGQNVTFRCDPISEHNRLYWYRQTLGQGPEFLTYFQNEAQLEKSRLLSDRFSAERPKGSFSTLEIQRTEQGDSAMYLCASRPAGRIGGYTFGSGTRLTVV.

This clone came up once. V usage is TRBV6-5 and J usage is TRBJ1-2, with D perhaps matching TRBD1 (5 bases). Trimming removed 10 bases at V and 4 bases at J, with 22 bases between. This CDR3 spans 15 amino acids. Germline loops: CDR1 MNHEY, CDR2 SVGAGI. The CDR3 here is CATHRGGTRGYGYTF. CDR3 nucleotide sequence: TGTGCCACCCACCGGGGGGGGACGAGGGGCTATGGCTACACCTTC.

J is TRBJ2-5 and V is TRBV19; maybe TRBD1 (6 bases). Per germline, CDR1 LNHDA and CDR2 SQIVND (reference sequence). V was clipped by 2 bases and J by 5 bases, with 12 bases between them. There are 14 residues in the CDR3. The CDR3 region has the DNA TGTGCCAGTAGTATATTGGGGGCTCGGGAGACCCAGTACTTC. It encodes CASSILGARETQYF.

The chain joins TRBV2 to TRBJ2-3; possible D gene TRBD2, 7 bases. CDR3 length: 14 amino acids. Trimming took 11 bases from V and 6 from J, leaving 21 bases between them. CDR1 SNHLY and CDR2 FYNNEI come from the germline V gene. The CDR3 is CAGSVGGPVDTQYF. The CDR3 DNA sequence: TGTGCCGGATCCGTCGGGGGGCCGGTTGATACGCAGTATTTT.

The gene calls are TRBV5-1 and TRBJ2-7, with D possibly called TRBD1 or TRBD2 (5 bases each). CDR3 length equals 14 residues. Germline assignment: CDR1 SGHRS and CDR2 YFSETQ. V gave up 4 bases and J gave up 0 bases, with 11 bases separating them. The CDR3 sequence: CASSVGPSSYEQYF. The CDR3 bases are TGCGCCAGCAGCGTGGGACCGAGCTCCTACGAGCAGTACTTC.

This clone was detected once. CDR3 in DNA: TGTGCCAGCCAAAGGGTAGCCTACTATGGCTACACCTTC. This gives the protein CASQRVAYYGYTF. This sequence joins TRBV12-3 or TRBV12-4 and TRBJ1-2; D is undetermined. The CDR3 is 13 amino acids. V dropped 8 bases and J dropped 3 bases, with 13 bases sitting between them.

V is TRBV18 and J is TRBJ2-2; D is undetermined. Per the germline V gene, CDR1 is KGHSH and CDR2 is LQKENI. The length of the CDR3 is 12 residues. Trimming took 3 bases from V and 7 from J, leaving 6 bases between them. In nucleotides, the CDR3 is TGTGCCAGCTCACCTTCCAGCGGGGAGCTGTTTTTT. Protein: CASSPSSGELFF.

For the CDR3, the DNA is TGTGCCAGCAGCGAAATACAGGGGACTGGGGAGCAGTACTTC. Translating gives CASSEIQGTGEQYF. The gene calls are TRBV25-1 and TRBJ2-7; tentative D call: TRBD1 (7 bases). V gave up 6 bases and J gave up 7 bases, with 19 bases separating them. There are 14 residues in the CDR3. The germline V gene encodes CDR1 MGHDK and CDR2 SYGVNS.

This rearrangement joins TRBV10-3 to TRBJ2-1, with D possibly TRBD2 on 5 matching bases. This CDR3 region has 11 residues. With 9 bases removed from V and 6 bases from J, the gap between germline ends came to 9 bases. Germline CDR1 and CDR2: ENHRY and SYGVKD. The CDR3 loop is CAIRTSNEQFF. The DNA of the CDR3 is TGTGCCATACGCACTAGCAATGAGCAGTTCTTC.

This clone was seen just once. The chain carries TRBV5-1 and TRBJ2-2, with D maybe TRBD2 (6 bases). Germline assignment: CDR1 SGHRS and CDR2 YFSETQ. This CDR3 comprises 15 residues. The V and J ends lost 0 bases and 0 bases respectively, with 6 bases between them. In nucleotides, the CDR3 is TGCGCCAGCAGCTTGGAGCGGGCGAACACCGGGGAGCTGTTTTTT. Its translation is CASSLERANTGELFF. Full variable domain (outside the CDR3, taken from reference TRBV5-1 and TRBJ2-2): KAGVTQTPRYLIKTRGQQVTLSCSPISGHRSVSWYQQTPGQGLQFLFEYFSETQRNKGNFPGRFSGRQFSNSRSEMNVSTLELGDSALYLCASSLERANTGELFFGEGSRLTVL.

CDR3 DNA: TGTGCCAGCAGTGAGGGGTTCGGTTTAAGAGAGACCCAGTACTTC. This sequence encodes CASSEGFGLRETQYF. The J gene is TRBJ2-5, the V gene TRBV2; the D is unclear. This CDR3 is built from 15 residues. V dropped 3 bases and J dropped 4 bases, with 15 bases sitting between them. CDR1 is SNHLY and CDR2 is FYNNEI in the germline V gene.

The genes are TRBV5-4 and TRBJ2-1; no clear D. V was shortened by 3 bases and J by 7 bases, with 20 bases between the two germline ends. Per the germline V gene, CDR1 is SGHNT and CDR2 is YYREEE (reference sequence). CDR3 size: 16 residues. DNA for the CDR3: TGTGCCAGCAGCTCCGGTTCGTTGCGCGAGTTAAATGAGCAGTTCTTC. This sequence encodes CASSSGSLRELNEQFF. Supplemented by reference TRBV5-4 and TRBJ2-1, the full variable domain reads ETGVTQSPTHLIKTRGQQVTLRCSSQSGHNTVSWYQQALGQGPQFIFQYYREEENGRGNFPPRFSGLQFPNYSSELNVNALELDDSALYLCASSSGSLRELNEQFFGPGTRLTVL.

V gene TRBV7-9 combines with J gene TRBJ1-4; 7 bases are a match to TRBD1. The CDR3 is 14 amino acids. Germline V gene data show CDR1 as SEHNR and CDR2 as FQNEAQ (reference sequence). With V trimmed by 4 bases and J by 11 bases, 10 bases remained unmatched. The CDR3 DNA sequence: TGTGCCAGCAGCTCGGGACAGTGGAACGGGAAACTGTTTTTT. Translation: CASSSGQWNGKLFF.

The chain employs TRBV15 and TRBJ1-3; D is possibly TRBD1 (6 bases). Trimming left V 0 bases short and J 3 bases short, with 9 bases between. The CDR3 is 15 residues long. Germline V gene lookup returns CDR1 LNHNV and CDR2 YYDKDF (reference sequence). CDR3 in DNA: TGTGCCACCAGCAGAGAGGGACATCTTGGAAACACCATATATTTT. It translates to CATSREGHLGNTIYF.

The chain couples TRBV7-2 to TRBJ2-7; 9 nucleotides align to TRBD2. This CDR3 contains 17 residues. Germline trimming cut 4 bases from V and 6 bases from J; bases unmatched to any gene: 16. CDR1 and CDR2 from the germline V gene are SGHTA and FQGNSA. The CDR3 here is CASSWATTGAGGSEQYF. CDR3 DNA: TGTGCCAGCAGCTGGGCAACAACCGGAGCGGGAGGTTCCGAGCAGTACTTC.

This chain connects TRBV6-2 or TRBV6-3 to TRBJ1-5; no definite D call. Between the trimmed V and J ends, which lost 2 bases and 0 bases, there was a span of 5 bases. The CDR3 extends over 14 amino acids. The germline V gene has CDR1 MNHEY and CDR2 SVGEGT. CDR3 protein: CASSYVYSNQPQHF. CDR3 DNA: TGTGCCAGCAGTTACGTGTATAGCAATCAGCCCCAGCATTTT.

The chain recombines TRBV29-1 with TRBJ2-5; 9 nucleotides agree with TRBD2. The CDR3 spans 14 residues. The V gene's germline CDR1 is SQVTM and CDR2 ANQGSEA. After removal of 3 bases from V and 4 bases from J, the junction contained 6 bases not matched to a gene. CDR3: CSVEGGGALETQYF. CDR3 coding DNA: TGCAGCGTTGAGGGCGGGGGGGCCCTAGAGACCCAGTACTTC.